The present entry profiles one TCR beta chain with its context. Its specificity is not known. V was cut by 3 bases and J by 0 bases, with 6 bases left in between. The CDR3 is 13 amino acids. Per germline, CDR1 KGHSH and CDR2 LQKENI. All patients relapsed after autologous stem cell transplantation, and brentuximab vedotin exposure varied. This record belongs to a study of PD-1 blockade in classical Hodgkin lymphoma. On the study more broadly: Once every 2 weeks, patients received intravenous nivolumab at 3 mg/kg.

Study-level results: Reported baseline diversity: healthy donors highest, relapsed/refractory patients lowest. It was among complete responders that baseline diversity resembled that of newly diagnosed patients.

Measured with immunoSEQ multiplex PCR; TCRdb has only the in-frame clones, and not every one. The sample lists 29,000 or so clones; around 70% were seen once. The source was peripheral blood mononuclear cells (PBMCs), collected before the second cycle of nivolumab. The receptor comes from a human donor with classical Hodgkin lymphoma. V gene TRBV18 combines with J gene TRBJ2-7, with D uncertain. Written as DNA, the CDR3 is TGTGCCAGCTCACCTCCGGACTCCTACGAGCAGTACTTC. It specifies CASSPPDSYEQYF.